The present entry profiles one T cell receptor (beta chain) with its context. CDR1 is DFQATT and CDR2 is SNEGSKA in the germline V gene (reference sequence). There are 14 residues in the CDR3. J was trimmed by 3 bases and V by 6 bases; bases with no gene match: 6. This sample stems from a study of identical twins. Using its own MiXCR run on the 5' RACE reads, TCRdb lists one record per CDR3 protein. The sample yields hundreds of thousands of distinct CDR3 sequences, around 22% seen once. This sample was also put to use in a study of yellow fever vaccine responses in identical twins.

This TCR derives from a woman aged 18-29 years in good health. V gene TRBV20-1 combines with J gene TRBJ2-7; 12 bases are a match to TRBD2. The source material was CD4+ T cells sorted from blood. The CDR3 bases are TGCAGTGCAGTTGGACTAGCGGGAAACTACGAGCAGTACTTC. It encodes CSAVGLAGNYEQYF.